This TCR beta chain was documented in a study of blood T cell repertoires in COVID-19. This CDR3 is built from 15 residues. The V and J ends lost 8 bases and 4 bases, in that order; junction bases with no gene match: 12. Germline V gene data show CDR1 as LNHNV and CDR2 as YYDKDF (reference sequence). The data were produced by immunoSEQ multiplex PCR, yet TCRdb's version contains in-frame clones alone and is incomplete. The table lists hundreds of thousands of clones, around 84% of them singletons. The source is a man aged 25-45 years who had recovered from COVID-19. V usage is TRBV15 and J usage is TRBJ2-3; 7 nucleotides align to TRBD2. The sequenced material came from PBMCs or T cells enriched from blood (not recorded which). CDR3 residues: CATRPGREYPDTQYF. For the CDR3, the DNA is TGTGCCACCCGTCCGGGGCGGGAGTACCCAGATACGCAGTATTTT.